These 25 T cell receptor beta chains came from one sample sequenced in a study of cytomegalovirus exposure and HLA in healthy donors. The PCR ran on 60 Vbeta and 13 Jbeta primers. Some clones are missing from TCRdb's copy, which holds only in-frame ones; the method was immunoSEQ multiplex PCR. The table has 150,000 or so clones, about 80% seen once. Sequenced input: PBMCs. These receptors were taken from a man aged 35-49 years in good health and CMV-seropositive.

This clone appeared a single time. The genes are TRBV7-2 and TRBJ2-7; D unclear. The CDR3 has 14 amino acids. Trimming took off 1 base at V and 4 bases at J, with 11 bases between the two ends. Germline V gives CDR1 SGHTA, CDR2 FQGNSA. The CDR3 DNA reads TGTGCCAGCAGCTTAGTAAGAGCCTCTTACGAGCAGTACTTC. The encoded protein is CASSLVRASYEQYF.

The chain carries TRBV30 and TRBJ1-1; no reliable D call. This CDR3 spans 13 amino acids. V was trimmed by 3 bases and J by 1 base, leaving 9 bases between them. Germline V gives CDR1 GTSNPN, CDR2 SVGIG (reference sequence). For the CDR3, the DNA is TGTGCCTGGAGCCATGGCGGGAACACTGAAGCTTTCTTT. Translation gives CAWSHGGNTEAFF.

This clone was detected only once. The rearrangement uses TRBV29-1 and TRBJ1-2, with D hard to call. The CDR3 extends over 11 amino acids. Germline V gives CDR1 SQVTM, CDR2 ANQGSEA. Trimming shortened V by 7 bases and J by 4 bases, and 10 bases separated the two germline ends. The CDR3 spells CSGRDLYGYTF. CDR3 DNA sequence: TGCAGCGGACGGGATCTCTATGGCTACACCTTC.

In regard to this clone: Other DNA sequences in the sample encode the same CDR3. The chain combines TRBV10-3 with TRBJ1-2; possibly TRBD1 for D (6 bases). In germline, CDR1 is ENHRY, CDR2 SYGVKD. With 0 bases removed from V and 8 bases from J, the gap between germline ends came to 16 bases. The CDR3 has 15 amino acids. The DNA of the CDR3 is TGTGCCATCAGTGAGTCGCGGGGGGCGGCGTACGGCTACACCTTC. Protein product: CAISESRGAAYGYTF.

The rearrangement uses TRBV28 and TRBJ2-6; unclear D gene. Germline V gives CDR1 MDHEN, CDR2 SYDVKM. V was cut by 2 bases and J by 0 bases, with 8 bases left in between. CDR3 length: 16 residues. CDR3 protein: CASSLAVPSGANVLTF. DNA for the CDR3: TGTGCCAGCAGTTTAGCGGTCCCCTCTGGGGCCAACGTCCTGACTTTC.

The CDR3 DNA is TGTGCCAGCAGTTATGGGACAACCAACTATGGCTACACCTTC. This codes for CASSYGTTNYGYTF. The genes are TRBV6-1 and TRBJ1-2; D is possibly TRBD1 (6 bases). The CDR3 totals 14 residues. Trimming took off 5 bases at V and 2 bases at J, with 12 bases between the two ends. Germline CDR1 MNHNS, CDR2 SASEGT.

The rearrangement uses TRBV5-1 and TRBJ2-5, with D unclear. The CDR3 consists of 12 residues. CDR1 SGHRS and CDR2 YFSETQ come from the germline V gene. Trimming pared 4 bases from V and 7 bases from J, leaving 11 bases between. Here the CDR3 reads CASSNVRGTQYF. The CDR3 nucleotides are TGCGCCAGCAGCAATGTCCGAGGGACCCAGTACTTC. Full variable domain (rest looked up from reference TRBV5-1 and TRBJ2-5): KAGVTQTPRYLIKTRGQQVTLSCSPISGHRSVSWYQQTPGQGLQFLFEYFSETQRNKGNFPGRFSGRQFSNSRSEMNVSTLELGDSALYLCASSNVRGTQYFGPGTRLLVL.

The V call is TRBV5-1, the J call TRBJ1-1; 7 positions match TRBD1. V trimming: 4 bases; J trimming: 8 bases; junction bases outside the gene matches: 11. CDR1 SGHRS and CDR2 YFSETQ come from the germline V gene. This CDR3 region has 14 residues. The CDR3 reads CASSGVPGQKEAFF. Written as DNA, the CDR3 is TGCGCCAGCAGCGGGGTGCCGGGACAGAAAGAAGCTTTCTTT.

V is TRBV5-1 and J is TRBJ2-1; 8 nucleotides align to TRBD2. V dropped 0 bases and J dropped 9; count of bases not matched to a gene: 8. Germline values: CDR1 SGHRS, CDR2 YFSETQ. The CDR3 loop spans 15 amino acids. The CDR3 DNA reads TGCGCCAGCAGCTTGGAGAGCGGGAGTTTTATTGAGCAGTTCTTC. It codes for CASSLESGSFIEQFF.

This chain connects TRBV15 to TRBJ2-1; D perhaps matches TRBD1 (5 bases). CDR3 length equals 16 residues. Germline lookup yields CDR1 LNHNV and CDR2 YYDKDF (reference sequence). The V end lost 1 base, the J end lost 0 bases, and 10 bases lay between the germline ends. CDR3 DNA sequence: TGTGCCACCAGCAGAGCTCCTGGGGCCTCCTACAATGAGCAGTTCTTC. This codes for CATSRAPGASYNEQFF.

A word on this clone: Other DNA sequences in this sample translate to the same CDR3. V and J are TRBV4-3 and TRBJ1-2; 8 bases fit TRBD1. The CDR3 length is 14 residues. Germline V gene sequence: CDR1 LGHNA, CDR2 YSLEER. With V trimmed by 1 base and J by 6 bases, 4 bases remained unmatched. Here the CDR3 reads CASSQVPQGDGYTF. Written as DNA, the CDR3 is TGCGCCAGCAGCCAAGTTCCACAGGGGGATGGCTACACCTTC.

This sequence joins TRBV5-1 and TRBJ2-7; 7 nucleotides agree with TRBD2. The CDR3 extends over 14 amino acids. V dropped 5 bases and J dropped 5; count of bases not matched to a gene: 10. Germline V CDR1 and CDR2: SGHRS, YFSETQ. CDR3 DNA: TGCGCCAGCAGGAGTGGGGCGAGCGGGGACGAGCAGTACTTC. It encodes CASRSGASGDEQYF.

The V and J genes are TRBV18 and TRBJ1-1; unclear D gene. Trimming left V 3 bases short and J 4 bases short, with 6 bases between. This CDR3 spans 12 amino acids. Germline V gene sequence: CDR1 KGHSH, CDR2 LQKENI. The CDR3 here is CASSPEGTEAFF. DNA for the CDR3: TGTGCCAGCTCACCGGAGGGCACTGAAGCTTTCTTT.

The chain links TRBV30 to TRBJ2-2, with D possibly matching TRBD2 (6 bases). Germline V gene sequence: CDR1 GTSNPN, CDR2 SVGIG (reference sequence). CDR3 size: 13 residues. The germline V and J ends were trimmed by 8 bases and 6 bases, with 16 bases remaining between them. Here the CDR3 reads CARQDWGAGELFF. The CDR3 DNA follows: TGTGCCCGCCAAGATTGGGGGGCCGGGGAGCTGTTTTTT.

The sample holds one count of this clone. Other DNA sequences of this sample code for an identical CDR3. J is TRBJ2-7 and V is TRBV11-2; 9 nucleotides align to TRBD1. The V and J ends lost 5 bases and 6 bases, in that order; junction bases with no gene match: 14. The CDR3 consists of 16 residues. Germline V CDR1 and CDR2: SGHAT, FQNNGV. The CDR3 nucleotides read TGTGCCAGCAGCGCCTGGGACAGGGATGGGGGTATCGAGCAGTACTTC. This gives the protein CASSAWDRDGGIEQYF. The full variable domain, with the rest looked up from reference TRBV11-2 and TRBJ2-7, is EAGVAQSPRYKIIEKRQSVAFWCNPISGHATLYWYQQILGQGPKLLIQFQNNGVVDDSQLPKDRFSAERLKGVDSTLKIQPAKLEDSAVYLCASSAWDRDGGIEQYFGPGTRLTVT.

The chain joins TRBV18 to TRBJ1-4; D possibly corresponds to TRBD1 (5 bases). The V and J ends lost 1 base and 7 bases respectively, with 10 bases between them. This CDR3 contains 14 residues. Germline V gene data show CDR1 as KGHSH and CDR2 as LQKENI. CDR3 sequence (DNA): TGTGCCAGCTCACCACAGGGGCTTTTTGAAAAACTGTTTTTT. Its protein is CASSPQGLFEKLFF.

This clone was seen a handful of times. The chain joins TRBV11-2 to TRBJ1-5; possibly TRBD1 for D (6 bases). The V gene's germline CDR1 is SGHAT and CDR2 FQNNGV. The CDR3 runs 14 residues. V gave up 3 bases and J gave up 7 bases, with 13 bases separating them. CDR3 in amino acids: CASSLQGSLQPQHF. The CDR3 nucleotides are TGTGCCAGCAGCTTGCAGGGGAGCCTACAGCCCCAGCATTTT.

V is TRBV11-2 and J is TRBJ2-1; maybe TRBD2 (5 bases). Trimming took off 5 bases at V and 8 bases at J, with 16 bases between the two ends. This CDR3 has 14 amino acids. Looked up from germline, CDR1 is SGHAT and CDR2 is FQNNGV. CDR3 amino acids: CASSEGGPRYEQFF. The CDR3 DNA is TGTGCCAGCAGCGAAGGAGGCCCTAGGTATGAGCAGTTCTTC.

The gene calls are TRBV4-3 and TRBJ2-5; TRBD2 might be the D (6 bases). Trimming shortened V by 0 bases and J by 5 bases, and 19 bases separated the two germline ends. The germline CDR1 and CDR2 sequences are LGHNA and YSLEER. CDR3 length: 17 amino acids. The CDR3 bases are TGCGCCAGCAGCCAAGATCTCTTTCCTCGGGGGTCCGAGACCCAGTACTTC. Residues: CASSQDLFPRGSETQYF.

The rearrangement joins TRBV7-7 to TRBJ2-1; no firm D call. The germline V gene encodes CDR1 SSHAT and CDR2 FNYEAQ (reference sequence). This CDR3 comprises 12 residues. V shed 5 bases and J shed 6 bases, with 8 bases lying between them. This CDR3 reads CASSPGSNEQFF. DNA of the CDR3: TGTGCCAGCAGCCCCGGGTCCAATGAGCAGTTCTTC.

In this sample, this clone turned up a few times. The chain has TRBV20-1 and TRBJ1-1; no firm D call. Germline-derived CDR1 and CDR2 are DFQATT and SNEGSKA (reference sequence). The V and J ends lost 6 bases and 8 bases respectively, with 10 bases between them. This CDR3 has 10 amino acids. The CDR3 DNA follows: TGCAGTGCCGCCGACATGGAAGCTTTCTTT. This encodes CSAADMEAFF.

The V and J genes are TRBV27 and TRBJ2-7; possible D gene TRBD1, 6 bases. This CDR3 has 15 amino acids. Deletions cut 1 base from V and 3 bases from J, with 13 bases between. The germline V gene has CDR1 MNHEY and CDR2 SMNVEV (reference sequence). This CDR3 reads CASSLFGTSNYEQYF. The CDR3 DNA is TGTGCCAGCAGTTTATTTGGGACAAGCAACTACGAGCAGTACTTC.

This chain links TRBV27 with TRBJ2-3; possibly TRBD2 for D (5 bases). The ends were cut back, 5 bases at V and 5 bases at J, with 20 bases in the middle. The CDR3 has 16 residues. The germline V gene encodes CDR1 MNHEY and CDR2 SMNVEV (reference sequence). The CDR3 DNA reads TGTGCCAGCAGTCCCCTCTGGCCGGGAATTTTAGATACGCAGTATTTT. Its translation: CASSPLWPGILDTQYF.

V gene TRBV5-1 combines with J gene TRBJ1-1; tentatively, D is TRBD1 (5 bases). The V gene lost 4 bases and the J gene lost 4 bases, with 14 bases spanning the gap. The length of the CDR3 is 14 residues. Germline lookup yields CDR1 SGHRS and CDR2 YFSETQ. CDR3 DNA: TGCGCCAGCAGCGCAGGCGGGGGGGGCACTGAAGCTTTCTTT. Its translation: CASSAGGGGTEAFF.

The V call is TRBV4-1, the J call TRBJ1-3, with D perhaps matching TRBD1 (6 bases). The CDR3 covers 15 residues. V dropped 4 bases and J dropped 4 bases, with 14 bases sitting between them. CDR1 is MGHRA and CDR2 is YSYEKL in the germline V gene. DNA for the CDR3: TGCGCCAGCAGCCCTGACGACAGGAGCGGAAACACCATATATTTT. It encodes CASSPDDRSGNTIYF.